This T cell receptor (beta chain) was captured by sequencing in a study of blood T cells in healthy people across ages. Extractions gave at least 6 micrograms of total RNA per sample. The CDR3 is made up of 14 amino acids. Losses at the gene ends were 6 bases for V and 4 bases for J; bases not matched to a gene: 8. A second roughly 7 to 11 cycle PCR used barcoded and J-beta primers. A single record per CDR3 protein comes from TCRdb applying MiXCR to the 5' RACE reads. The repertoire has around 1.5 million distinct CDR3 sequences, 35% to 45% of them found once; the top ten carry roughly 7.7%. What was sequenced was blood. The chain employs TRBV12-3 or TRBV12-4 and TRBJ1-2, with 7 bases lining up with TRBD1. The receptor was isolated from a woman in her late teens or twenties in good health. The CDR3 DNA reads as TGTGCCAGCAGCCCAGGGGGGGCTGTCTATGGCTACACCTTC. It codes for CASSPGGAVYGYTF.